These 18 T cell receptor beta chains came from one sample sequenced in a study of blood T cell repertoires in COVID-19. Repertoires were generated with immunoSEQ multiplex PCR, while TCRdb's copy carries only in-frame clones and drops some. This repertoire shows about 260,000 clones, approximately 81% found once; its top ten account for around 4%. The specimen sequenced was peripheral blood. The receptors here all came from a man aged 55 to 70 with acute or convalescent COVID-19.

This clone was seen only a few times. The chain links TRBV6-5 to TRBJ2-4; 9 positions match TRBD1. V lost 2 bases to trimming and J lost 6 bases; unmatched junction nucleotides: 5. This CDR3 is 15 amino acids long. The germline CDR1 and CDR2 sequences are MNHEY and SVGAGI. The DNA for the CDR3 is TGTGCCAGCAGTTACCACAGGGGGCTTGGAAACATTCAGTACTTC. Protein product: CASSYHRGLGNIQYF.

The rearrangement joins TRBV28 to TRBJ2-3, with 7 bases fitting TRBD1. V dropped 1 base and J dropped 2; count of bases not matched to a gene: 9. CDR1 and CDR2 from the germline V gene are MDHEN and SYDVKM. The CDR3 contains 17 residues. The CDR3 loop reads CASSLSGTDAFTDTQYF. CDR3 nucleotides: TGTGCCAGCAGTTTATCCGGGACAGATGCTTTCACAGATACGCAGTATTTT.

The rearrangement links TRBV7-2 to TRBJ1-2; perhaps TRBD1 as D (5 bases). V lost 3 bases and J 7 bases, leaving 15 bases between the germline ends. There are 14 residues in the CDR3. The germline V gene encodes CDR1 SGHTA and CDR2 FQGNSA. This CDR3 is CASSFQGSPPGYTF. Written as DNA, the CDR3 is TGTGCCAGCAGCTTTCAGGGCAGCCCCCCTGGCTACACCTTC.

The chain carries TRBV7-9 and TRBJ2-2; D perhaps matches TRBD1 (6 bases). CDR1 is SEHNR and CDR2 is FQNEAQ in the germline V gene (reference sequence). V was trimmed by 4 bases and J by 7 bases, leaving 19 bases between them. CDR3 size: 16 residues. The CDR3 nucleotides are TGTGCCAGCAGCTCCGCCGGTCAGGGGATAGGCGGGGAGCTGTTTTTT. Its protein product is CASSSAGQGIGGELFF.

J is TRBJ1-2 and V is TRBV6-5; D is unresolved. V lost 6 bases, J lost 2 bases, and 10 bases lay in between. The CDR3 totals 13 residues. Per the germline V gene, CDR1 is MNHEY and CDR2 is SVGAGI. The CDR3 region has the DNA TGTGCCAGCAGACCCGGGATAAACTATGGCTACACCTTC. Residues: CASRPGINYGYTF.

The rearrangement links TRBV27 to TRBJ2-5, with TRBD2 as a possible D gene (6 bases). The CDR3 spans 12 residues. Trimming left V 7 bases short and J 4 bases short, with 10 bases between. Germline V gene data show CDR1 as MNHEY and CDR2 as SMNVEV (reference sequence). The CDR3 region has the DNA TGTGCCAGCACCTCGGAGGGAGAGACCCAGTACTTC. Protein: CASTSEGETQYF.

The DNA of the CDR3 is TGTGCCAGCAGCTTATCGATTGGGACTAACCAAGAGACCCAGTACTTC. Translation gives CASSLSIGTNQETQYF. This chain uses TRBV7-2 with TRBJ2-5, with 7 bases identical to TRBD2. The trim removed 2 bases at V and 0 bases at J, leaving 6 bases unmatched. Germline V lookup: CDR1 SGHTA, CDR2 FQGNSA. The CDR3 extends over 16 amino acids.

The chain recombines TRBV19 with TRBJ1-4; 7 nucleotides align to TRBD1. CDR1 LNHDA and CDR2 SQIVND come from the germline V gene (reference sequence). J was trimmed by 2 bases and V by 7 bases; bases with no gene match: 10. The CDR3 sequence is 16 residues long. In DNA, the CDR3 is TGTGCCAGTAATAGGGGACCGGGACAGACTAATGAAAAACTGTTTTTT. Protein: CASNRGPGQTNEKLFF.

V and J are TRBV9 and TRBJ2-1; TRBD2 matches at 9 bases. Germline V lookup: CDR1 SGDLS, CDR2 YYNGEE. Losses at the gene ends were 3 bases for V and 7 bases for J; bases not matched to a gene: 8. This CDR3 is built from 15 residues. As DNA, the CDR3 is TGTGCCAGCAGCGCTGGGGCTAGCGGGAATAATGAGCAGTTCTTC. It is translated as CASSAGASGNNEQFF.

The V gene is TRBV11-2, the J gene TRBJ2-2; 8 bases fit TRBD1. This CDR3 contains 14 residues. Germline V gives CDR1 SGHAT, CDR2 FQNNGV. Losses at the gene ends were 5 bases for V and 3 bases for J; bases not matched to a gene: 2. The CDR3: CASSPTGDTGELFF. CDR3 bases: TGTGCCAGCAGCCCGACAGGGGACACCGGGGAGCTGTTTTTT.

The sample holds a few counts of this clone. At one boundary the junction diverges from the germline segment, which might be a read error. The chain links TRBV12-3 or TRBV12-4 to TRBJ1-1; D unresolved. The CDR3 extends over 11 amino acids. The CDR3 loop reads CASSSRTFASF. DNA for the CDR3: TGTGCCAGCAGTTCCCGAACTTTTGCGAGCTTT.

Worth noting for this clone: Mismatch with germline at one junction end may stem from a read error. The rearrangement joins TRBV5-5 to TRBJ2-7; weak D call: TRBD1 (6 bases). This CDR3 has 16 residues. Germline values: CDR1 SGHKS, CDR2 YYEKEE (reference sequence). As DNA, the CDR3 is TGTGCCAGCAGTTTGGACAGTCAGAGATACGGTGAGGAGCAGTACTTC. Translated: CASSLDSQRYGEEQYF. The full variable domain, its missing parts supplied by reference TRBV5-5 and TRBJ2-7, is DAGVTQSPTHLIKTRGQQVTLRCSPISGHKSVSWYQQVLGQGPQFIFQYYEKEERGRGNFPDRFSARQFPNYSSELNVNALLLGDSALYLCASSLDSQRYGEEQYFGPGTRLTVT.

This clone appeared many times. The J gene is TRBJ2-2, the V gene TRBV19; weak D call: TRBD1 (6 bases). CDR1 LNHDA and CDR2 SQIVND come from the germline V gene (reference sequence). The CDR3 contains 17 residues. V was pared by 3 bases and J by 4 bases, with 18 bases between. This chain's CDR3 is CASSMRDISSATGELFF. The CDR3 region has the DNA TGTGCCAGTAGTATGAGGGACATCAGCTCGGCCACCGGGGAGCTGTTTTTT.

This clone is a singleton in its sample. The rearrangement uses TRBV12-3 or TRBV12-4 and TRBJ2-7; D ambiguous. V lost 0 bases, J lost 5 bases, and 5 bases lay in between. There are 12 residues in the CDR3. The CDR3 sequence: CASSLAIHEQYF. The CDR3 DNA reads as TGTGCCAGCAGTTTAGCTATCCACGAGCAGTACTTC.

The chain employs TRBV6-2 or TRBV6-3 and TRBJ2-2; TRBD1 aligns across 8 bases. J gave up 7 bases and V 5 bases, and 15 bases lay outside the gene matches. CDR3 length equals 17 residues. Germline CDR1 MNHEY, CDR2 SVGEGT. CDR3: CASSRSGGGSRIGELFF. The CDR3 DNA is TGTGCCAGCAGTAGATCAGGGGGCGGCTCGAGAATCGGGGAGCTGTTTTTT.

This clone was counted a single time. The chain links TRBV5-1 to TRBJ2-3; 7 nucleotides align to TRBD2. The V gene end was trimmed by 1 base and the J gene end by 3 bases; junction bases not matched to a gene: 2. Germline V gene sequence: CDR1 SGHRS, CDR2 YFSETQ. The CDR3 loop spans 14 amino acids. This CDR3 is CASSLWTRTDTQYF. The CDR3 DNA sequence: TGCGCCAGCAGCTTGTGGACTAGGACAGATACGCAGTATTTT.

The gene calls are TRBV18 and TRBJ2-3; no clear D. Deletions cut 4 bases from V and 3 bases from J, with 5 bases between. The germline V gene has CDR1 KGHSH and CDR2 LQKENI. This CDR3 comprises 12 residues. CDR3 DNA: TGTGCCAGCTCACTTCAGACAGATACGCAGTATTTT. Encoded protein: CASSLQTDTQYF. The full variable domain, its missing parts supplied by reference TRBV18 and TRBJ2-3, is NAGVMQNPRHLVRRRGQEARLRCSPMKGHSHVYWYRQLPEEGLKFMVYLQKENIIDESGMPKERFSAEFPKEGPSILRIQQVVRGDSAAYFCASSLQTDTQYFGPGTRLTVL.

This clone was seen only once. This sequence joins TRBV7-3 and TRBJ2-1; D possibly corresponds to TRBD2 (6 bases). The CDR3 totals 11 residues. Germline assignment: CDR1 SGHTA and CDR2 FQGTGA. Trimming removed 6 bases from V and 6 bases from J, with 6 bases in between. DNA for the CDR3: TGTGCCAGCAGACTAGCCAATGAGCAGTTCTTC. Protein sequence: CASRLANEQFF.